The clone carrying this T cell receptor (beta chain) was counted many times. This record comes from a study of regulatory T cells in long-lasting Graves disease. Arm-PCR with iRepertoire HTBI primers amplified the CDR3 regions for these TCR beta libraries. From the multiplex PCR reads, TCRdb called clonotypes with MiXCR, one entry per CDR3 protein. The sample has some 560,000 distinct CDR3 sequences, more than 15% seen once. The time point here: newly diagnosed GD, antithyroid drugs for less than 3 months. After RNA was extracted from PBMCs, the TCR library was made from it. V was shortened by 2 bases and J by 10 bases, with 17 bases between the two germline ends. The CDR3 totals 14 residues. Germline V gives CDR1 GTSNPN, CDR2 SVGIG (reference sequence). The sample also formed part of further work on T cells in Graves' hyperthyroidism and ophthalmopathy. That work states: Lactation, pregnancy, other autoimmune disease or uncontrolled infection excluded patients.

The J gene is TRBJ1-4, the V gene TRBV30; the D gene is possibly TRBD1 (5 bases). The source of this sequence is a woman aged 40-65 years with Graves disease. Sequencing used peripheral blood mononuclear cells (PBMCs), obtained at new diagnosis, from a patient treated with antithyroid drugs. This CDR3 reads CAWSNRNRSVKLFF. As DNA, the CDR3 is TGTGCCTGGAGTAACCGGAACAGGAGTGTAAAACTGTTTTTT.